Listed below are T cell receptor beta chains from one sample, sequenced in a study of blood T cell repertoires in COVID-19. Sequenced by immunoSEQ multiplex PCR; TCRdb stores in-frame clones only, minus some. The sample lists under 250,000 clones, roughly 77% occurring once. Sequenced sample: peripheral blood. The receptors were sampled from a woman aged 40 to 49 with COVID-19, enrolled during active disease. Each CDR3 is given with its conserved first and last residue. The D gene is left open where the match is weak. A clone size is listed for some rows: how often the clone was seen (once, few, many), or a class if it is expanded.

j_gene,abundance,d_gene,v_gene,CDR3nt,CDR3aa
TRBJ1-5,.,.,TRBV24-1,TGTGCCACCAGTGACTCGAACCGGAGGTGGCATTTT,CATSDSNRRWHF
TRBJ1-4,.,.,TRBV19,TGTGCCAGTAGTATCGGCGGGACGGACAATGAAAAACTGTTTTTT,CASSIGGTDNEKLFF
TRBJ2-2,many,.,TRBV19,TGTGCCAGTAGGCTTAGGGGTGACGGGGAGCTGTTTTTT,CASRLRGDGELFF
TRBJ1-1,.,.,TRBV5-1,TGCGCCAGCAGCCCCACGACAGACTGGAACACTGAAGCTTTCTTT,CASSPTTDWNTEAFF
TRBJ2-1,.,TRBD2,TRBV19,TGTGCCAGTAGTATCGCGACTAGCGGGGTGCCTTACAATGAGCAGTTCTTC,CASSIATSGVPYNEQFF
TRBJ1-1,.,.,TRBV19,TGTGCCACAAACAGGTACACTGAAGCTTTCTTT,CATNRYTEAFF
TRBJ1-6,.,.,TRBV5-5,TGTGCCAGCAGCTTGGGCACAGGGTCGAATAATTCACCCCTCCACTTT,CASSLGTGSNNSPLHF
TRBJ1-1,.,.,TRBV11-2,TGTGCCAGCAGCTTAGCGGGGGGTTTCGCTTTCTTT,CASSLAGGFAFF
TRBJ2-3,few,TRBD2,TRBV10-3,TGTGCCATCAGTGAGTCGCTAGCGGGAGACCCTAGCACAGATACGCAGTATTTT,CAISESLAGDPSTDTQYF
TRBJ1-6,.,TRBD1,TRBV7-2,TGTGCCAGCAGCTTATGGGGGACAGGGCTTAATTCACCCCTCCACTTT,CASSLWGTGLNSPLHF
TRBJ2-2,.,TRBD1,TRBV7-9,TGTGCCAGCACCTTGGGAAACTTTGGGACAGGGAACACCGGGGAGCTGTTTTTT,CASTLGNFGTGNTGELFF
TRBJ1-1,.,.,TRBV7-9,TGTGCCAGCAGCCCGCTAATGAACACTGAAGCTTTCTTT,CASSPLMNTEAFF
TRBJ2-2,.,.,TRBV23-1,TGCGCCAGCAGAGGACTTACGAACACCGGGGAGCTGTTTTTT,CASRGLTNTGELFF
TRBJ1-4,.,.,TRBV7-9,TGTGCCAGCAGCCTCAGACGGGAGGATGAAAAACTGTTTTTT,CASSLRREDEKLFF
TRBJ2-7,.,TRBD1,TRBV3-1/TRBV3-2,TGTGCCAGCAGCCAGGGTACCGGGACAGGGCGGTACGAGCAGTACTTC,CASSQGTGTGRYEQYF
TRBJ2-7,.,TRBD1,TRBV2,TGTGCCAGCAGCCCGACAGGGGAGCACGAGCAGTACTTC,CASSPTGEHEQYF
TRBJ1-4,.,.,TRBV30,TGTGCCTGGAGTCCTGGGGGGAAACTGTTTTTT,CAWSPGGKLFF
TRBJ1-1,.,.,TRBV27,TGTGCCAGCAGTTTATCCCGACAACAAGGTGGGGCCCGAACGGCTGAAGCTTTCTTT,CASSLSRQQGGARTAEAFF
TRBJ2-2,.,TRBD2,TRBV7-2,TGTGCCAGCAGCTTAGCTGGGGGCTTAAGCGGGAGAACGGCCGGGGAGCTGTTTTTT,CASSLAGGLSGRTAGELFF
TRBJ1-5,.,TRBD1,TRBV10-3,TGTGCCATCAGTGAAACGGACAGGTACGATCAGCCCCAGCATTTT,CAISETDRYDQPQHF
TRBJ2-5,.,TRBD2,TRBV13,TGTGCCAGCAGCCCACGCGGGGGGACGATTCAAGAGACCCAGTACTTC,CASSPRGGTIQETQYF
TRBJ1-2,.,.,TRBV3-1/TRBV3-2,TGTGCCAGCAGCCAAGCAGGGCGCCACTATGGCTACACCTTC,CASSQAGRHYGYTF
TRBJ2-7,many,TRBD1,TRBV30,TGTGCCGGATCTTCCGGGACAGGGGTCGAGCAGTACTTC,CAGSSGTGVEQYF
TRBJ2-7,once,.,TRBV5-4,TGTGCCAGCAGCTTGGCCACAGGGGAGCAGTACTTC,CASSLATGEQYF
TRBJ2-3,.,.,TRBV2,TGTGCCAGCAGAGTGGTCGGGACATTCACAGATACGCAGTATTTT,CASRVVGTFTDTQYF
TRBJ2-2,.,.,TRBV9,TGTGCCAGCAGCGTAGTAGCCGGGGAGCTGTTTTTT,CASSVVAGELFF